This TCR beta chain was recovered during a study of graft-versus-host responses after intestinal transplantation (dated by TCRdb to the early 2020s). In the study overall: Recipients received multivisceral, liver-intestinal, or isolated intestinal transplants. Anti-thymocyte globulin induction was given to all recipients, followed by maintenance tacrolimus and steroids for about 3 years. After intestinal transplantation, graft-versus-host and host-versus-graft alloreactive T cell clones in the graft, circulation and bone marrow were tracked using bulk TCR-beta CDR3 sequencing. Alloreactive clones were identified by sequencing pre-transplant mixed lymphocyte reaction products and comparing them with unstimulated pre-transplant donor and recipient T cells. The cohort enrolled about two dozen intestinal transplant recipients, one of whom was a retransplant, and a few patients without pretransplant specimens were excluded. Donor T cell macrochimerism was defined as a peak of at least 4% donor T cells among recipient peripheral blood mononuclear cells. Instead of going to the commercial service, samples from a few later patients were sequenced in-house on an Illumina MiSeq and processed with MiXCR. The paper's findings and limits, for the study overall: Conclusions were limited by the relatively low number and heterogeneity of intestinal transplant patients. High GvH to HvG T cell clonal ratios were observed in the allografts of patients with donor T cell macrochimerism. Early after transplant, declines in HvG clones were associated with peak levels of circulating GvH clones. GvH clones turned up in recipient bone marrow, with some appearing earlier in ileal mucosa or blood, a pattern consistent with an intestinal mucosal origin.

On this clone itself: Its antigen is not yet known. Base-call qualities are not available, and no considerably larger clone is one nucleotide away.

In the first month after transplant, blood samples were collected up to 4 times, and after that at least monthly when available. V is reduced by 1 base and J by 0 bases, leaving a spacing of 13 bases between them. The CDR3 spans 16 residues, from the cysteine through the phenylalanine. Only the CDR3 part of the read is kept: 48 bases, read in frame from the first base. From the germline V gene, CDR1 is SGHRS and CDR2 is YFSETQ. The library was built by means of the immunoSEQ multiplex PCR assay. Adaptive Biotechnologies carried out high-throughput TCR-beta CDR3 sequencing of genomic DNA for most patients. As for the authors' bioinformatics: Adaptive's ImmunoSEQ software was the source of the TCR sequencing data for fewer than 20 patients, while a few other patients were processed with MiXCR and VDJtools. CDR3 nucleotide sequences shared between donor and recipient were removed because their origin could not be assigned. To be classed as alloreactive, a clone needed at least 2-fold expansion over unstimulated cells and a minimum CFSE-low frequency of 0.002% (template counts) or 0.001% (read counts). Mappable clones were those detected in sequenced pre-transplant spleen, lymph node, or MLR CFSE-low populations of the donor or recipient. Cumulative frequency of alloreactive clones was calculated as a percentage of all sequences weighted by copy number. TCRdb re-hosts the immuneACCESS table, in-frame sequences only. Its copies lack some clones; in the studies checked, an unresolved V gene accounts for under half of them, and the cause for the rest is not known. V and J calls and clone size are those listed in that table; D and trimming were worked out from the DNA. Recorded for this sample are about 46,000 clones; roughly 91% of them occurred a single time. In total, the top ten clones hold around 6.3% of the sample.

The sequence was collected from a human patient who received an intestinal transplant, so some T cells may come from the graft donor. The receptor chain draws on TRBV5-1 and TRBJ1-1, with TRBD1 as a weak D call on 5 bases. The specimen comprised PBMCs, sampled 786 days after a first intestinal transplant, on the day of a second. CDR3 loop: CASSLTGGLMNTEAFF. At the DNA level, the sequence is TGCGCCAGCAGCTTGACAGGTGGGCTCATGAACACTGAAGCTTTCTTT.